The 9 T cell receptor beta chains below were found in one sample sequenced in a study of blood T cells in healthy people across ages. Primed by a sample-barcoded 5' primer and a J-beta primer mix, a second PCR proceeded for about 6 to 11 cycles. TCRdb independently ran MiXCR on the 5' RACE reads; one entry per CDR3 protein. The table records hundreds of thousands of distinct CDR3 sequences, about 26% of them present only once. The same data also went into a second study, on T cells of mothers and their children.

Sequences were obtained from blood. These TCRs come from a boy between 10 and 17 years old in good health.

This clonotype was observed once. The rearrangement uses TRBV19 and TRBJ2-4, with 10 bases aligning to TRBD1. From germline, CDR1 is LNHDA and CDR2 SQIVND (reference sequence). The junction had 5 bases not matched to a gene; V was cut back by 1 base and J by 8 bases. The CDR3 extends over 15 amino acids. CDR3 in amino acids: CASSIGQGAWDIQYF. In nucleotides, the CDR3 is TGTGCCAGTAGTATAGGACAGGGGGCTTGGGACATTCAGTACTTC.

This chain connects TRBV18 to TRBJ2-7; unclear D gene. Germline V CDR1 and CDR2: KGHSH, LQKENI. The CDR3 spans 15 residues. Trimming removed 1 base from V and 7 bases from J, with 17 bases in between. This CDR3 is CASSPRVRTPGEQYF. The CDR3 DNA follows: TGTGCCAGCTCACCACGGGTTCGGACGCCTGGGGAGCAGTACTTC.

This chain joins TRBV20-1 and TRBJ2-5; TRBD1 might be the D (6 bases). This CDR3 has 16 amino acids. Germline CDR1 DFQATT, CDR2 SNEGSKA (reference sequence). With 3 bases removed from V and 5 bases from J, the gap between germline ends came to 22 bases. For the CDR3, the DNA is TGCAGTGCTAGCACCCAGGGGTCTGCAGCAGCCGAGACCCAGTACTTC. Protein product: CSASTQGSAAAETQYF.

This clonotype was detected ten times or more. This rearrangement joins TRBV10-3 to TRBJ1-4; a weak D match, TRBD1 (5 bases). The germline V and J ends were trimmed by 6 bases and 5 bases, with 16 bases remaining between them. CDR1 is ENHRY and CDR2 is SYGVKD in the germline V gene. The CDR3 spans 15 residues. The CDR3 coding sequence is TGTGCCATCAGCGTTGGGGACTTTACAAATGAAAAACTGTTTTTT. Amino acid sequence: CAISVGDFTNEKLFF.

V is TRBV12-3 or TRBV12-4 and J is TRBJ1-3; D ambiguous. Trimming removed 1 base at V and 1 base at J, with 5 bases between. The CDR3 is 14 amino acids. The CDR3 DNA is TGTGCCAGCAGTTTAGGGGCATCTGGAAACACCATATATTTT. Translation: CASSLGASGNTIYF.

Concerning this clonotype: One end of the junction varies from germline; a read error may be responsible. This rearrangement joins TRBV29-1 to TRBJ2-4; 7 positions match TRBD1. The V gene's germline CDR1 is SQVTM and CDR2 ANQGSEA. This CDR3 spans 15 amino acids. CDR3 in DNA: TGCAGCGTTGTTGGGGGACAGAAAGCCAATAACATTCAGTACTTC. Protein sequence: CSVVGGQKANNIQYF.

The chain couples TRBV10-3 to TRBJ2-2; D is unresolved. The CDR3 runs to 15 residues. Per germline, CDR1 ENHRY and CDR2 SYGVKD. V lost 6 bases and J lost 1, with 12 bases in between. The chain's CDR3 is CAISQFPENTGELFF. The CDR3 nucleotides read TGTGCCATCAGCCAATTCCCCGAGAACACCGGGGAGCTGTTTTTT.

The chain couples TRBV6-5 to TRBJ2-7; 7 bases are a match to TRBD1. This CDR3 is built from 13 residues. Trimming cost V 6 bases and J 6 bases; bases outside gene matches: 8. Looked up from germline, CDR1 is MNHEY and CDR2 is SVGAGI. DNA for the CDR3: TGTGCCAGCAGCCGGGGACAGCCCCCCGAGCAGTACTTC. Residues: CASSRGQPPEQYF.

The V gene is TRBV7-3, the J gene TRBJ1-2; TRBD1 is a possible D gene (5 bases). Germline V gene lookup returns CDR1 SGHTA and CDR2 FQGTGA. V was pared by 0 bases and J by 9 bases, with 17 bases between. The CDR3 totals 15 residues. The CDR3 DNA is TGTGCCAGCAGCTTAACAGTAAACCAGGGCCATAGCTACACCTTC. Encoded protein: CASSLTVNQGHSYTF.